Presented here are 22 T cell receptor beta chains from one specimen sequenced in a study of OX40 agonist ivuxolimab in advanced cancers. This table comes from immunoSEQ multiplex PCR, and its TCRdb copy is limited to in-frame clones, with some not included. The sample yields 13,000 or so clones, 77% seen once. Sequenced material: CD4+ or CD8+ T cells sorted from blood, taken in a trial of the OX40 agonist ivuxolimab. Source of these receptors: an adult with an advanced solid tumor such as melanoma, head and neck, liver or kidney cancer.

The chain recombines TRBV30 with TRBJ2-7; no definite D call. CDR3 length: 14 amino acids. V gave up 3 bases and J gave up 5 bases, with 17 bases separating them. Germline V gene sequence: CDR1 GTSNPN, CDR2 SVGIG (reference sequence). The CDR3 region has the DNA TGTGCCTGGAGGGATTGGGTGAAGGGCCACGAGCAGTACTTC. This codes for CAWRDWVKGHEQYF.

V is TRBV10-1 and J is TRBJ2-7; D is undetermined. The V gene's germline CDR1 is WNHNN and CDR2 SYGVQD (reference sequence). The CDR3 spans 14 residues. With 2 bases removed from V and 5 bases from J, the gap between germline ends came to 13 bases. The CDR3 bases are TGCGCCAGCAGTGAGGGTGGTGCCCCTCACGAGCAGTACTTC. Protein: CASSEGGAPHEQYF.

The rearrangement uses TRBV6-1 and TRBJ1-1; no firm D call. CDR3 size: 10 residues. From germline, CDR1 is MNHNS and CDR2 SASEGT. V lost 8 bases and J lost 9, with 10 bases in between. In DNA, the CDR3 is TGTGCCAGCCTATCCTTCCAAGCTTTCTTT. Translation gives CASLSFQAFF.

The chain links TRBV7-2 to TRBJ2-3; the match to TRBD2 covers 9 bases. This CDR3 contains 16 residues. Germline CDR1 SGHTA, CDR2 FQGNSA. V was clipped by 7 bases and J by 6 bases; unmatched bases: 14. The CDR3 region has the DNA TGTGCCAGCACCGTCGCGGGACTAGCACTTTCCGATACGCAGTATTTT. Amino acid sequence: CASTVAGLALSDTQYF.

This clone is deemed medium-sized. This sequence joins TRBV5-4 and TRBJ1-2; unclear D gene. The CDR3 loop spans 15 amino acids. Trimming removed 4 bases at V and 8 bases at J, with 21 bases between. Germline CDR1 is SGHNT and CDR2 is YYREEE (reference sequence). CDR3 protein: CASSADPMTTEGYTF. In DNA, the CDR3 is TGTGCCAGCAGCGCCGACCCTATGACGACGGAGGGCTACACCTTC. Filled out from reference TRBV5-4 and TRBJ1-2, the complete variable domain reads ETGVTQSPTHLIKTRGQQVTLRCSSQSGHNTVSWYQQALGQGPQFIFQYYREEENGRGNFPPRFSGLQFPNYSSELNVNALELDDSALYLCASSADPMTTEGYTFGSGTRLTVV.

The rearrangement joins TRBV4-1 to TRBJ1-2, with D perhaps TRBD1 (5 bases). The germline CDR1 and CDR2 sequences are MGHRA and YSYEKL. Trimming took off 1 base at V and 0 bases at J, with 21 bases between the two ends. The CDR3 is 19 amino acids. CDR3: CASSQGGGTRSPSNYGYTF. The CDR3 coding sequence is TGCGCCAGCAGCCAAGGGGGGGGGACCAGGAGCCCCTCTAACTATGGCTACACCTTC.

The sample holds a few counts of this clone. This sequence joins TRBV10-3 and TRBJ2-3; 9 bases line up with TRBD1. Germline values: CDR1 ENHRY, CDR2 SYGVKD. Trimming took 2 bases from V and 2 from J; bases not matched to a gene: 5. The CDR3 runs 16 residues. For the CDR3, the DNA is TGTGCCATCAGTGAGACAGGGGGCGATATCACAGATACGCAGTATTTT. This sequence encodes CAISETGGDITDTQYF.

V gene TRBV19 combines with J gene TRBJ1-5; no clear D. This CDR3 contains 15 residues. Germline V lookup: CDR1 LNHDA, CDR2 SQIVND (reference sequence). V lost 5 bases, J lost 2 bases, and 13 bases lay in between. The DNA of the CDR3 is TGTGCCAGTAGTGAGAGCCCCCTCGGCAATCAGCCCCAGCATTTT. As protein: CASSESPLGNQPQHF.

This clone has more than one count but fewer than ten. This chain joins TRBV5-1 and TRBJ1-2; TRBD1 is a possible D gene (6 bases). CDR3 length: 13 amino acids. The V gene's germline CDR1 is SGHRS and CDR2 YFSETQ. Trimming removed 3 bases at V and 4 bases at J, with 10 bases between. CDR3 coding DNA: TGCGCCAGCAGCTCGGACAGCTCCTATGGCTACACCTTC. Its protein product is CASSSDSSYGYTF.

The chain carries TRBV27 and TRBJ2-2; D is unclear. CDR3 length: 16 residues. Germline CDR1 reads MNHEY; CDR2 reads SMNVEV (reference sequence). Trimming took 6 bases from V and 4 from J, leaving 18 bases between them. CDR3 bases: TGTGCCAGCAGCTTAGAAGGCAGGTCGGGCACCGGGGAGCTGTTTTTT. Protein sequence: CASSLEGRSGTGELFF.

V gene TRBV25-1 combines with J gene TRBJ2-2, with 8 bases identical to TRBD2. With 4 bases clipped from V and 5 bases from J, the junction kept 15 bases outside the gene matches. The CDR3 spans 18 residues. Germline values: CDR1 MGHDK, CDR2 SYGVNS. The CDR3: CASSAPRIGRAGTGELFF. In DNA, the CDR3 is TGTGCCAGCAGTGCCCCCAGGATCGGGAGGGCCGGGACCGGGGAGCTGTTTTTT.

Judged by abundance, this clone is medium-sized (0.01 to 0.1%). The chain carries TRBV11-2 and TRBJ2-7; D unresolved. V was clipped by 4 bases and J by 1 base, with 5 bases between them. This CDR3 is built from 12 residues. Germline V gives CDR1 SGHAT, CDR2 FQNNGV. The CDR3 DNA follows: TGTGCCAGCAGCTCGACGTCCTACGAGCAGTACTTC. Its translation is CASSSTSYEQYF.

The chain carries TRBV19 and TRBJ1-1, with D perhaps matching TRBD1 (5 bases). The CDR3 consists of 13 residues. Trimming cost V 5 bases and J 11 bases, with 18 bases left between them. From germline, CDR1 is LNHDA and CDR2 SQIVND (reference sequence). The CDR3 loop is CASSPHNQGGAFF. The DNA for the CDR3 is TGTGCCAGTAGTCCGCACAACCAGGGTGGGGCTTTCTTT.

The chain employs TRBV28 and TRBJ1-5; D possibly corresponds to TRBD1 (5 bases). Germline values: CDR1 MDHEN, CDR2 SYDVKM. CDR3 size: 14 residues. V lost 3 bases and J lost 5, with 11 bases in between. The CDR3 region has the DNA TGTGCCAGCAGTTTGCAGGGTGGATATCAGCCCCAGCATTTT. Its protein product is CASSLQGGYQPQHF.

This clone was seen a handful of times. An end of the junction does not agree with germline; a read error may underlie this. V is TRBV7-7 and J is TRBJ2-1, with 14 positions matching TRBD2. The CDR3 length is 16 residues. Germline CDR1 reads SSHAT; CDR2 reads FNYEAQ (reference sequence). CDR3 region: CASSLGLAGVDDEQFF. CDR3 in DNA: TGTGCTAGCAGCTTGGGACTAGCGGGAGTGGATGATGAGCAGTTCTTC.

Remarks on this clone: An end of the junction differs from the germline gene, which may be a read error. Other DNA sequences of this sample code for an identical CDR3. CDR3 sequence reads: CASSLDRTLSYEQYF. The CDR3 nucleotides are TGTGCCAGCAGCTTGGACAGGACGCTCTCCTACGAGCAGTACTTC. The V and J genes are TRBV5-1 and TRBJ2-7; 7 bases are a match to TRBD1. Germline CDR1 SGHRS, CDR2 YFSETQ. There are 15 residues in the CDR3.

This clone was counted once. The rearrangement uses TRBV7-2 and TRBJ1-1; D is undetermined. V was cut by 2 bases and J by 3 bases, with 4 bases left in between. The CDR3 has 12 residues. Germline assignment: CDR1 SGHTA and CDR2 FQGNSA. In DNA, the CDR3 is TGTGCCAGCAGCTTATGGGACACTGAAGCTTTCTTT. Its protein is CASSLWDTEAFF.

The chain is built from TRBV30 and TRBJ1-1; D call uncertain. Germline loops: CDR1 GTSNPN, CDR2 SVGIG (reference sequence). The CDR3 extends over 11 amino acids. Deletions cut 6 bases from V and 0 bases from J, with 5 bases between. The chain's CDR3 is CACRLNTEAFF. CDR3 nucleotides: TGTGCCTGCCGACTGAACACTGAAGCTTTCTTT.

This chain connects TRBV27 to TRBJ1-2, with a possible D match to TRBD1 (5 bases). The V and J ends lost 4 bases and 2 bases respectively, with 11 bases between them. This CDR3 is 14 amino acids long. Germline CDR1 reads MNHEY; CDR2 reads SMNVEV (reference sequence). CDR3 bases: TGTGCCAGCAGTTCAATCCGGGACAACTATGGCTACACCTTC. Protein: CASSSIRDNYGYTF.

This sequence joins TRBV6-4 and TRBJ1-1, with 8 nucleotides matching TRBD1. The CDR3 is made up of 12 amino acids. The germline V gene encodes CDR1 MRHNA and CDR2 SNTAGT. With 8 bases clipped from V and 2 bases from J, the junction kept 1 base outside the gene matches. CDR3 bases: TGTGCCAGCGACAGGGGTAACACTGAAGCTTTCTTT. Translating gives CASDRGNTEAFF.

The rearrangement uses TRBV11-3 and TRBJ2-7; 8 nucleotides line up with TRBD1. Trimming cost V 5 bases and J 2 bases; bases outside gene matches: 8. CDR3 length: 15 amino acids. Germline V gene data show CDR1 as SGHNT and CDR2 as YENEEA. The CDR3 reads CASSPPGTGPYEQYF. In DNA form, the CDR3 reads TGTGCCAGCAGCCCCCCCGGGACAGGCCCCTACGAGCAGTACTTC.

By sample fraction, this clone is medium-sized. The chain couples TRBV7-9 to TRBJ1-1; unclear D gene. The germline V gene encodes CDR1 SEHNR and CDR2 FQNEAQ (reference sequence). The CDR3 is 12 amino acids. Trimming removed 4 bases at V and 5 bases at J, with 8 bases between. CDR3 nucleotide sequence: TGTGCCAGCAGCTGGGAGGCTACTGAAGCTTTCTTT. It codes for CASSWEATEAFF.